The source of this T cell receptor (beta chain) is a study of early T cells in non-severe SARS-CoV-2 infection. Turning to the study itself: The chains were unpaired, and the sequenced material was bulk RNA from unsorted whole blood.

Germline V CDR1 and CDR2: DFQATT, SNEGSKA (reference sequence). The CDR3 length is 13 residues. The V gene end was trimmed by 1 base and the J gene end by 10 bases; junction bases not matched to a gene: 7. With respect to this clonotype: The antigen remains unidentified.

The protocol attached unique molecular identifiers to individual cDNA molecules. In TCRdb, the 5' RACE reads were re-called with MiXCR into one record per CDR3 protein. Here the sample spans around 27,000 distinct CDR3 sequences, less than 10% being singletons. The study, taken as a whole, reports: Database matching using VDJdb favored anti-spike CD8 responses, with private and CD4 specificities left missing.

The sequencing sample was made of whole blood. The V gene is TRBV20-1, the J gene TRBJ1-1; 9 positions agree with TRBD1. The clonotype comes from an adult who was a healthcare worker with PCR-confirmed SARS-CoV-2 infection or an uninfected control (not recorded which). The CDR3 DNA follows: TGCAGTGCTAGAGTTCAGGGACAGGGACCAGCTTTCTTT. Translating it yields CSARVQGQGPAFF.